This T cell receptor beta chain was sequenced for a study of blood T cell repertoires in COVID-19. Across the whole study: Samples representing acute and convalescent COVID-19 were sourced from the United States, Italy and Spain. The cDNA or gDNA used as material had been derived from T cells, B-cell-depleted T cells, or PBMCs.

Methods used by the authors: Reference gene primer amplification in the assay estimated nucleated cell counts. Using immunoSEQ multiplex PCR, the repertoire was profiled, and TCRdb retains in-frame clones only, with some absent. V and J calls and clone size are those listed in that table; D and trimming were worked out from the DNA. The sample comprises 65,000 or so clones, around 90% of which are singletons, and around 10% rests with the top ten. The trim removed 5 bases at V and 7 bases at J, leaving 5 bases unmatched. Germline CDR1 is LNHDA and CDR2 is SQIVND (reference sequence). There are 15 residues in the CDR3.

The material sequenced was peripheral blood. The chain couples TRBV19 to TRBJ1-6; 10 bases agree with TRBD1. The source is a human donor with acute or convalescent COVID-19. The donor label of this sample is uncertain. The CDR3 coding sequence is TGTGCCAGTAGTCGACAGGGGGCGAGAAATTCACCCCTCCACTTT. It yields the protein CASSRQGARNSPLHF.